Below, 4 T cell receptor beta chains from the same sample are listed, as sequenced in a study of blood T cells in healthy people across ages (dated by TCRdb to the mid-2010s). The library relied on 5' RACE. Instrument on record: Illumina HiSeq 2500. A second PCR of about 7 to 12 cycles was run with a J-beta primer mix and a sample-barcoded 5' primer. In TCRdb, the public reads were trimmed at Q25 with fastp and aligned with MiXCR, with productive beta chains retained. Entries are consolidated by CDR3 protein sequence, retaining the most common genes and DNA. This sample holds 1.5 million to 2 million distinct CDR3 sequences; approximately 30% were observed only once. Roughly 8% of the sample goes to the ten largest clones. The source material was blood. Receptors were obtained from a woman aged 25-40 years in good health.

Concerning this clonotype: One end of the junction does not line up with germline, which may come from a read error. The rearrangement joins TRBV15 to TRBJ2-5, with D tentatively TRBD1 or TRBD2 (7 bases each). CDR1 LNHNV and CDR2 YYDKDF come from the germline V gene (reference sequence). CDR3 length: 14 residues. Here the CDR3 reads CATSREQGRETRYF. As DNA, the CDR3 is TGTGCCACCAGCAGAGAACAGGGGAGGGAGACCCGGTACTTC.

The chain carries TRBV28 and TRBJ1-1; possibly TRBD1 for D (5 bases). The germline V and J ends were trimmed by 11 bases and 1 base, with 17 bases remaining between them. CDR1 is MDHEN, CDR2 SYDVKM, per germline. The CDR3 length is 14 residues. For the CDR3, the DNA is TGTGCCTCCCGGGCAGGGTCGAGGAACACTGAAGCTTTCTTT. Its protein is CASRAGSRNTEAFF. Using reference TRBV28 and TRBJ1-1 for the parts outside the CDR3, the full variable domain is DVKVTQSSRYLVKRTGEKVFLECVQDMDHENMFWYRQDPGLGLRLIYFSYDVKMKEKGDIPEGYSVSREKKERFSLILESASTNQTSMYLCASRAGSRNTEAFFGQGTRLTVV.

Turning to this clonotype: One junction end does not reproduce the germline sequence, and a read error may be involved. The CDR3 nucleotides read TGTGCCTGGGAGGGGTTTAACTATGGCCACACCTTC. It specifies CAWEGFNYGHTF. The V call is TRBV30, the J call TRBJ1-2, with D perhaps matching TRBD1 (5 bases). Germline V lookup: CDR1 GTSNPN, CDR2 SVGIG (reference sequence). The CDR3 is 12 amino acids.

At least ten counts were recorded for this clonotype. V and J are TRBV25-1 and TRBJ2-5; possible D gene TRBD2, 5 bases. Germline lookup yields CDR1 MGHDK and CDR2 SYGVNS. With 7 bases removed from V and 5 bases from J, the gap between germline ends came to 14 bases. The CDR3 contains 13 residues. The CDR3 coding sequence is TGTGCCAGCACCGAGGGAGTCCAGGAGACCCAGTACTTC. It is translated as CASTEGVQETQYF.